The following is a T cell receptor beta chain sequence with its context. This specimen belongs to a study of blood T cell repertoires in COVID-19. Study in general: Samples came from the United States, Italy and Spain, spanning acute and convalescent COVID-19.

As processed by the authors: The authors estimated nucleated cell counts from reference gene primer amplification. Data came from immunoSEQ multiplex PCR; TCRdb stores just in-frame clones and leaves some out. Clonal size and the V and J genes are those of that table, whereas D and trimming came from the DNA. The table includes some 98,000 clones, around 80% detected once. Germline V lookup: CDR1 SEHNR, CDR2 FQNEAQ (reference sequence). V lost 2 bases and J lost 0; bases outside the gene matches: 0. This CDR3 has 14 residues. Sequences were obtained from peripheral blood. The V gene is TRBV7-9, the J gene TRBJ1-2; 7 bases are a match to TRBD1. The sequence derives from a man aged 65 to 79 with acute or convalescent COVID-19. The CDR3 loop reads CASSLTGANYGYTF. The CDR3 DNA reads as TGTGCCAGCAGCTTAACAGGGGCTAACTATGGCTACACCTTC.